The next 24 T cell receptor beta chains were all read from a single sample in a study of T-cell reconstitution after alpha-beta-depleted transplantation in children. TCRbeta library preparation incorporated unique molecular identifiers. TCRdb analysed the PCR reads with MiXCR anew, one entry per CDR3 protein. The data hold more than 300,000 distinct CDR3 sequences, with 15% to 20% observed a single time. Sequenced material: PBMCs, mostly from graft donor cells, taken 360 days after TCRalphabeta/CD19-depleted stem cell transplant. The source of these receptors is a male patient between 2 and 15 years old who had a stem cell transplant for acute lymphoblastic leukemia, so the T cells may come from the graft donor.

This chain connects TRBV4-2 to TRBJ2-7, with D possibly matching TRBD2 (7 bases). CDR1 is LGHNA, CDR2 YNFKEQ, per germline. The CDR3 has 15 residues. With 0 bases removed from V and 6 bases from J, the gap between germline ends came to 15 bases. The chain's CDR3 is CASSQDRGAHGEQYF. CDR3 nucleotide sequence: TGTGCCAGCAGCCAAGATCGGGGGGCTCACGGCGAGCAGTACTTC.

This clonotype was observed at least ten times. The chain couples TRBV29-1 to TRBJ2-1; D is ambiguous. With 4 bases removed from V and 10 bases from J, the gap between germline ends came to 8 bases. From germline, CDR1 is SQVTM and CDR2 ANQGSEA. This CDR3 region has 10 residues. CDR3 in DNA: TGCAGCGTTGTCATCCGGGAGCAGTTCTTC. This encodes CSVVIREQFF.

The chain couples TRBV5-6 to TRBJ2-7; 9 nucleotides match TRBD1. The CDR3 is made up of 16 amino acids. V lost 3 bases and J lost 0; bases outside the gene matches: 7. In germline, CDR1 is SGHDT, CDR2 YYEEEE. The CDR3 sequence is CASSSTGTGTSYEQYF. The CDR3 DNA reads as TGTGCCAGCAGCTCGACCGGGACAGGGACCTCCTACGAGCAGTACTTC.

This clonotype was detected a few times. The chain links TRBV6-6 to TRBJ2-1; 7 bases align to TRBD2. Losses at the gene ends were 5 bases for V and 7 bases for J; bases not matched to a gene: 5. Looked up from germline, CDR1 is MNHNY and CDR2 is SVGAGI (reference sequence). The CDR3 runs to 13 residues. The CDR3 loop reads CASSRLAENEQFF. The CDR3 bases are TGTGCCAGCAGTAGGCTAGCGGAGAATGAGCAGTTCTTC.

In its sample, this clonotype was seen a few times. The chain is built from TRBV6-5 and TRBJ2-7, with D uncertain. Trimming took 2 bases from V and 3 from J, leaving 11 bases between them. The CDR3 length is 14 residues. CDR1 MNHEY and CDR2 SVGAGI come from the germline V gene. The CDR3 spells CASSYADPDYEQYF. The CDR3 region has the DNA TGTGCCAGCAGTTACGCGGACCCAGACTACGAGCAGTACTTC.

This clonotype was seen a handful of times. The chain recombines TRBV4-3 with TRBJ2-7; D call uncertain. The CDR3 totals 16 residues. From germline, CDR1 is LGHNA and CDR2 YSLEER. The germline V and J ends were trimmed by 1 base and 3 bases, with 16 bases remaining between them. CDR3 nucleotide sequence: TGCGCCAGCAGCCAAGGGCTTAGCACCCACTTCTACGAGCAGTACTTC. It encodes CASSQGLSTHFYEQYF.

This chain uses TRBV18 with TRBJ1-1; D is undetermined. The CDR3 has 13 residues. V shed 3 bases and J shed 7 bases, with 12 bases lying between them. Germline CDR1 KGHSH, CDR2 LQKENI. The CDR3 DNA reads TGTGCCAGCTCACCCTCGGCCGCTTTTGAAGCTTTCTTT. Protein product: CASSPSAAFEAFF.

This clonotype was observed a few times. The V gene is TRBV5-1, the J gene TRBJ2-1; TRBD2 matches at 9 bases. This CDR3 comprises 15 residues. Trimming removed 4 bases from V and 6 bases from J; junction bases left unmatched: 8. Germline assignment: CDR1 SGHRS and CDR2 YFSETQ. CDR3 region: CASSRSGTSPNEQFF. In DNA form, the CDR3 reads TGCGCCAGCAGCCGTTCCGGGACTAGCCCCAATGAGCAGTTCTTC.

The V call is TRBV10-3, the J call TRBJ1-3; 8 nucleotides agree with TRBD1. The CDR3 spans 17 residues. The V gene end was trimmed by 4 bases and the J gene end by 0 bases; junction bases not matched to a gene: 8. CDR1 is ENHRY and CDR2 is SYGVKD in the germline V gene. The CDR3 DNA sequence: TGTGCCATCAGTGCTTGGTCGACAGGGGTCTCTGGAAACACCATATATTTT. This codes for CAISAWSTGVSGNTIYF.

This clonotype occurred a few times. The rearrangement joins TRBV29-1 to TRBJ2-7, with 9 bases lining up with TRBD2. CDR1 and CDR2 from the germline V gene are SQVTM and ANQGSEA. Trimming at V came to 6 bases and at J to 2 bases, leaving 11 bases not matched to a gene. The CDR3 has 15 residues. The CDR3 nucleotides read TGCAGCGTCGGTCTGAGCGGGAGGTCCCCCTACGAGCAGTACTTC. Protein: CSVGLSGRSPYEQYF.

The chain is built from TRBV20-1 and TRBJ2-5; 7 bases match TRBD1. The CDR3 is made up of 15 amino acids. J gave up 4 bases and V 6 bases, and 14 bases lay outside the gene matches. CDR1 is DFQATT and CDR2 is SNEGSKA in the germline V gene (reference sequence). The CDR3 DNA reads TGCAGTGCCCCTGCAACCACAGGGGTAGGAGAGACCCAGTACTTC. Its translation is CSAPATTGVGETQYF.

CDR3 DNA sequence: TGCGCCAGCAGCCAAGATTGGAGATTTTACGGCGAGCAGTACTTC. Protein sequence: CASSQDWRFYGEQYF. The chain combines TRBV4-3 with TRBJ2-7, with D hard to call. Germline V CDR1 and CDR2: LGHNA, YSLEER. Deletions cut 0 bases from V and 6 bases from J, with 15 bases between. The CDR3 length is 15 residues.

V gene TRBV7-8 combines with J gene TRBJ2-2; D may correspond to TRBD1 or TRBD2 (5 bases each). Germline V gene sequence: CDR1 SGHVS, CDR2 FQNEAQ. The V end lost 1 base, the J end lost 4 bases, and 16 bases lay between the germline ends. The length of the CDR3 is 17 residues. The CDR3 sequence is CASSLDPSPGTTGELFF. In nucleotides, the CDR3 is TGTGCCAGCAGCTTAGACCCTTCACCAGGGACCACCGGGGAGCTGTTTTTT.

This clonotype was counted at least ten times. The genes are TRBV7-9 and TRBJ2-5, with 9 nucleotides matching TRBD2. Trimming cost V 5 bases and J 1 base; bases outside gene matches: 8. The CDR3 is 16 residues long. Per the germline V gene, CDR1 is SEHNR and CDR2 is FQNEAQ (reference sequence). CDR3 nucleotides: TGTGCCAGCAGCCCCGCGGCTAGCGGGATCCAAGAGACCCAGTACTTC. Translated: CASSPAASGIQETQYF.

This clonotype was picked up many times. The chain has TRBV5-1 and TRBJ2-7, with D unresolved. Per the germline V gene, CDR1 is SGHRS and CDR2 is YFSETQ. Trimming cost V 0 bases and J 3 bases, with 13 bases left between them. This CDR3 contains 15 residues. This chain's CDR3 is CASSLGPDGYYEQYF. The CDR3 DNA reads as TGCGCCAGCAGCTTGGGACCGGACGGTTACTACGAGCAGTACTTC.

CDR3 nucleotide sequence: TGTGCCAGCAGCGATGGACTAAGGCCAAATCAGCTGTACTTC. This gives the protein CASSDGLRPNQLYF. The rearrangement links TRBV7-9 to TRBJ2-7; D possibly corresponds to TRBD2 (6 bases). V gave up 5 bases and J gave up 12 bases, with 23 bases separating them. Looked up from germline, CDR1 is SEHNR and CDR2 is FQNEAQ (reference sequence). CDR3 size: 14 residues.

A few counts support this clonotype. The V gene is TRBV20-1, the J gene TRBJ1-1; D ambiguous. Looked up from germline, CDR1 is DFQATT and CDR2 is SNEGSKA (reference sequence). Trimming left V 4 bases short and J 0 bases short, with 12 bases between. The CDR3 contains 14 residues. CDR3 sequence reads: CSATQGSLNTEAFF. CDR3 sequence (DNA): TGCAGTGCTACACAAGGCAGCTTGAACACTGAAGCTTTCTTT.

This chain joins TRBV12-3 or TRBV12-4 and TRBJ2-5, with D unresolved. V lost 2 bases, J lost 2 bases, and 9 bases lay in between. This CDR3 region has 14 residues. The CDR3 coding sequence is TGTGCCAGCAGTTTAATCTCCCTTCAAGAGACCCAGTACTTC. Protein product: CASSLISLQETQYF.

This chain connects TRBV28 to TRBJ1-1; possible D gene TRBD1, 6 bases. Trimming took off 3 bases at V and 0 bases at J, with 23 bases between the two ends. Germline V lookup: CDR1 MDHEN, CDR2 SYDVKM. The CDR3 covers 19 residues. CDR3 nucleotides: TGTGCCAGCAGTTTGGGTCTTTTTGGACACAGGGAGATGAACACTGAAGCTTTCTTT. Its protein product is CASSLGLFGHREMNTEAFF.

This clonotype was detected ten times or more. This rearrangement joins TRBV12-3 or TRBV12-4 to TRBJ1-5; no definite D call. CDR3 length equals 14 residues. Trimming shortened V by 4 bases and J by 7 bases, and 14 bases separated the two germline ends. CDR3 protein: CASSSIRTQQPQHF. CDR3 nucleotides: TGTGCCAGCAGTTCGATCCGGACCCAACAGCCCCAGCATTTT.

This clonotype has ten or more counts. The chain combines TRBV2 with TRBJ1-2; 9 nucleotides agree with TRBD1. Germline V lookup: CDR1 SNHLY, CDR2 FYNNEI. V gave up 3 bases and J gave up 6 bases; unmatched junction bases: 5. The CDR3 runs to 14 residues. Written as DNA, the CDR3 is TGTGCCAGCAGTGATAACAGGGGGCGGGATGGCTACACCTTC. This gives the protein CASSDNRGRDGYTF.

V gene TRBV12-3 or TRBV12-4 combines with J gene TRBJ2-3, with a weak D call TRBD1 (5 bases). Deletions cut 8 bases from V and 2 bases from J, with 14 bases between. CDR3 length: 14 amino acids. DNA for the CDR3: TGTGCCAGCCCTCCAGGGTTTTACACAGATACGCAGTATTTT. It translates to CASPPGFYTDTQYF.

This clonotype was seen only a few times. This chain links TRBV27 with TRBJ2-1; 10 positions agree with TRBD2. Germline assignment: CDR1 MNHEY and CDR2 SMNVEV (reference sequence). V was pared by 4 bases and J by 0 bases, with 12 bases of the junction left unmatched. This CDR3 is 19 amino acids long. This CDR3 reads CASSWALTSGSDSYNEQFF. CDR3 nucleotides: TGTGCCAGCAGTTGGGCGCTGACTAGCGGGTCGGACTCCTACAATGAGCAGTTCTTC.

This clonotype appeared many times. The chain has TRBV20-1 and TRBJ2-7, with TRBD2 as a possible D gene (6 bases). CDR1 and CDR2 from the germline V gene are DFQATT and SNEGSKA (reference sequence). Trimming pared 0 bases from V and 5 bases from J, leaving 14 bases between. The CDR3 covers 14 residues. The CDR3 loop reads CSARDQGLPHEQYF. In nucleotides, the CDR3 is TGCAGTGCTAGAGATCAGGGACTCCCGCACGAGCAGTACTTC.